One and the same sample provided the 25 T cell receptor beta chains below, sequenced in a study of graft-versus-host responses after intestinal transplantation listed by TCRdb under 2021. The receptor library was made with the immunoSEQ multiplex PCR assay. Sourced from immuneACCESS, this table was stored by TCRdb with only in-frame sequences that have V and J called. A share of the clones is absent; for the studies checked, an unresolved V gene accounts for under half, and the remainder has no known explanation. The sample has some 15,000 clones on record, around 67% of them singletons. The ten largest clones add up to roughly 10% of the sample. To isolate intraepithelial and lamina propria lymphocytes from graft specimens, dithiothreitol, EDTA incubations and collagenase D digestion were used. Source: ileum tissue, taken 650 to 700 days after intestinal transplantation. The receptors originated from a human patient who received an intestinal transplant, so some T cells may come from the graft donor.

The rearrangement joins TRBV30 to TRBJ2-5; D gene unclear. Germline V CDR1 and CDR2: GTSNPN, SVGIG (reference sequence). V lost 4 bases and J lost 2, with 17 bases in between. CDR3 length equals 15 residues. For the CDR3, the DNA is TGTGCCTGGAAGAAGCGAGGCTGGGTGCAAGAGACCCAGTACTTC. This gives the protein CAWKKRGWVQETQYF.

This clone was counted a few times. The chain employs TRBV19 and TRBJ2-3; TRBD1 agrees at 10 bases. The germline V gene encodes CDR1 LNHDA and CDR2 SQIVND (reference sequence). Germline trimming cut 2 bases from V and 4 bases from J; bases unmatched to any gene: 6. This CDR3 has 16 residues. CDR3 protein: CASSIPPGQGSDTQYF. DNA of the CDR3: TGTGCCAGTAGTATACCCCCGGGACAGGGGTCAGATACGCAGTATTTT.

This clone turned up a few times. The gene calls are TRBV4-3 and TRBJ1-4; D possibly corresponds to TRBD1 (6 bases). V was clipped by 2 bases and J by 0 bases, with 7 bases between them. The CDR3 spans 15 residues. Per the germline V gene, CDR1 is LGHNA and CDR2 is YSLEER. This CDR3 is CASSQRDTTNEKLFF. CDR3 coding DNA: TGCGCCAGCAGCCAAAGGGACACAACTAATGAAAAACTGTTTTTT.

The DNA of the CDR3 is TGTGCCAGTTCCTCGACAGGGGGTATGGGAAACACCATATATTTT. Its protein product is CASSSTGGMGNTIYF. The chain couples TRBV6-1 to TRBJ1-3; TRBD1 agrees at 9 bases. J was trimmed by 4 bases and V by 9 bases; bases with no gene match: 10. From germline, CDR1 is MNHNS and CDR2 SASEGT. The CDR3 sequence is 15 residues long.

The V and J genes are TRBV2 and TRBJ1-5; D is perhaps TRBD1 (5 bases). The CDR3 length is 13 residues. CDR1 and CDR2 (germline): SNHLY, FYNNEI. Trimming removed 8 bases from V and 7 bases from J, with 15 bases in between. CDR3 coding DNA: TGTGCCAGCGGGGAGGGGCTCAGACAGCCCCAGCATTTT. It codes for CASGEGLRQPQHF.

V gene TRBV5-8 combines with J gene TRBJ2-7, with 9 bases matching TRBD1. This CDR3 has 16 residues. Trimming took 4 bases from V and 2 from J; bases not matched to a gene: 10. In germline, CDR1 is SGHTS, CDR2 YDEGEE. CDR3 bases: TGTGCCAGCAGCCGTAGGGACAGGGAGATCCCCTACGAGCAGTACTTC. It specifies CASSRRDREIPYEQYF.

This clone was seen once. The chain combines TRBV11-2 with TRBJ2-1; a possible D gene is TRBD2 (6 bases). CDR1 and CDR2 from the germline V gene are SGHAT and FQNNGV. Trimming shortened V by 5 bases and J by 0 bases, and 17 bases separated the two germline ends. This CDR3 has 17 residues. The CDR3, as DNA: TGTGCCAGCAGCCTGGGACTTTTGACAGTCTCCTACAATGAGCAGTTCTTC. It encodes CASSLGLLTVSYNEQFF.

The chain carries TRBV30 and TRBJ1-2; weak D call: TRBD1 (5 bases). V was shortened by 2 bases and J by 1 base, with 20 bases between the two germline ends. Germline loops: CDR1 GTSNPN, CDR2 SVGIG (reference sequence). The CDR3 extends over 17 amino acids. DNA of the CDR3: TGTGCCTGGAGTAGAACCAGGGATGGCAGCTTTAACTATGGCTACACCTTC. Translating it yields CAWSRTRDGSFNYGYTF.

The J gene is TRBJ2-7, the V gene TRBV18; the match to TRBD1 covers 7 bases. The CDR3 totals 14 residues. Germline CDR1 reads KGHSH; CDR2 reads LQKENI. Trimming removed 5 bases from V and 1 base from J; junction bases left unmatched: 5. CDR3 coding DNA: TGTGCCAGCTCATTGAACAGGGGATCCTACGAGCAGTACTTC. It encodes CASSLNRGSYEQYF.

This sequence joins TRBV7-2 and TRBJ1-3; 9 bases are a match to TRBD1. The CDR3 runs to 15 residues. The trim removed 4 bases at V and 4 bases at J, leaving 5 bases unmatched. In germline, CDR1 is SGHTA, CDR2 FQGNSA. CDR3 loop: CASSSYRGLGNTIYF. The CDR3 DNA reads TGTGCCAGCAGCTCCTACAGGGGGCTAGGAAACACCATATATTTT.

The table lists this clone with a few counts. The V and J genes are TRBV5-5 and TRBJ1-1, with 7 bases fitting TRBD1. From germline, CDR1 is SGHKS and CDR2 YYEKEE (reference sequence). Trimming removed 4 bases from V and 3 bases from J; junction bases left unmatched: 9. This CDR3 region has 15 residues. The CDR3 is CASSLWSRGDTEAFF. Here the CDR3 DNA reads TGTGCCAGCAGCCTCTGGAGCAGGGGGGACACTGAAGCTTTCTTT.

The gene calls are TRBV7-8 and TRBJ1-5, with D tentatively TRBD1 (5 bases). The CDR3 is made up of 14 amino acids. The ends were cut back, 5 bases at V and 3 bases at J, with 11 bases in the middle. From germline, CDR1 is SGHVS and CDR2 FQNEAQ. The CDR3 spells CASSRGGINQPQHF. CDR3 DNA: TGTGCCAGCAGCCGGGGGGGGATCAATCAGCCCCAGCATTTT.

By proportion, this clone is medium-sized. The V and J genes are TRBV13 and TRBJ2-3; D might be TRBD2 (5 bases). The germline V gene has CDR1 PRHDT and CDR2 FYEKMQ (reference sequence). This CDR3 spans 14 amino acids. Trimming removed 5 bases from V and 5 bases from J, with 14 bases in between. CDR3 DNA sequence: TGTGCCAGCAGCCCCAGGCTAGCTGGAGATACGCAGTATTTT. It codes for CASSPRLAGDTQYF.

This chain connects TRBV5-8 to TRBJ1-4, with TRBD1 as a possible D gene (6 bases). The CDR3 loop spans 17 amino acids. V dropped 5 bases and J dropped 7 bases, with 24 bases sitting between them. Germline CDR1 is SGHTS and CDR2 is YDEGEE. The CDR3 nucleotides are TGTGCCAGCAGTAGCTGGACAGCCTTGCCCTTGAGTGAAAAACTGTTTTTT. Its translation is CASSSWTALPLSEKLFF.

This clone showed up just a few times. The J gene is TRBJ1-1, the V gene TRBV29-1; 7 bases match TRBD1. This CDR3 comprises 17 residues. Germline assignment: CDR1 SQVTM and CDR2 ANQGSEA. CDR3 coding DNA: TGCAGGCAGGGACTGGAAGGGGACTTGACAGGGATCACTGAAGCTTTCTTT. As protein: CRQGLEGDLTGITEAFF.

The rearrangement links TRBV9 to TRBJ2-5; TRBD2 agrees at 7 bases. The better agreement between TRBJ2-7 and the DNA end casts doubt on the J call. This CDR3 spans 14 amino acids. Germline V lookup: CDR1 SGDLS, CDR2 YYNGEE. The CDR3 is CASSGGLEGYEQYF. The CDR3 DNA reads TGTGCCAGCAGCGGTGGACTAGAGGGCTACGAGCAGTACTTC.

This clone was seen only a few times. The chain recombines TRBV9 with TRBJ2-5; a weak D match, TRBD1 (5 bases). CDR1 is SGDLS, CDR2 YYNGEE, per germline. The V end lost 4 bases, the J end lost 2 bases, and 12 bases lay between the germline ends. This CDR3 comprises 14 residues. The CDR3 nucleotides are TGTGCCAGCAGCCCTTCCGACAGACAAGAGACCCAGTACTTC. Translating it yields CASSPSDRQETQYF. Supplemented by reference TRBV9 and TRBJ2-5, the full variable domain reads DSGVTQTPKHLITATGQRVTLRCSPRSGDLSVYWYQQSLDQGLQFLIQYYNGEERAKGNILERFSAQQFPDLHSELNLSSLELGDSALYFCASSPSDRQETQYFGPGTRLLVL.

The J gene is TRBJ2-3, the V gene TRBV4-3; 9 bases align to TRBD1. The CDR3 loop spans 16 amino acids. Germline CDR1 and CDR2: LGHNA and YSLEER. Losses at the gene ends were 0 bases for V and 3 bases for J; bases not matched to a gene: 4. The CDR3 protein is CASSQDLGTGTDTQYF. CDR3 sequence (DNA): TGCGCCAGCAGCCAAGATCTCGGGACAGGGACAGATACGCAGTATTTT.

In regard to this clone: The same CDR3 also results from other DNA sequences found in this sample. The J gene is TRBJ1-1, the V gene TRBV10-1; no definite D call. CDR3 size: 15 residues. Trimming pared 0 bases from V and 0 bases from J, leaving 8 bases between. CDR1 WNHNN and CDR2 SYGVQD come from the germline V gene (reference sequence). The CDR3, as DNA: TGCGCCAGCAGTGAGTCGAGAGGGATGAACACTGAAGCTTTCTTT. This sequence encodes CASSESRGMNTEAFF.

V is TRBV18 and J is TRBJ2-7, with D perhaps matching TRBD1 (5 bases). Germline V gives CDR1 KGHSH, CDR2 LQKENI. V lost 3 bases and J 0 bases, leaving 12 bases between the germline ends. The CDR3 contains 15 residues. The CDR3 here is CASSPARASSYEQYF. The CDR3 DNA reads TGTGCCAGCTCACCGGCCAGGGCCTCCTCCTACGAGCAGTACTTC.

This clone was seen a few times. The V call is TRBV6-5, the J call TRBJ1-2, with D perhaps TRBD1 (6 bases). This CDR3 is built from 14 residues. Germline V gives CDR1 MNHEY, CDR2 SVGAGI. Between the trimmed V and J ends, which lost 6 bases and 11 bases, there was a span of 22 bases. The CDR3 sequence is CASRRMDSSSEYTF. In DNA, the CDR3 is TGTGCCAGCAGGAGGATGGACAGTTCCTCGGAGTACACCTTC.

The chain carries TRBV7-2 and TRBJ2-1, with 9 bases fitting TRBD2. The CDR3 length is 14 residues. Per germline, CDR1 SGHTA and CDR2 FQGNSA. The V and J ends lost 4 bases and 3 bases, in that order; junction bases with no gene match: 1. CDR3: CASSSTSGYNEQFF. CDR3 nucleotide sequence: TGTGCCAGCAGCTCGACTAGCGGCTACAATGAGCAGTTCTTC. Drawing the rest from reference TRBV7-2 and TRBJ2-1, the complete variable domain is GAGVSQSPSNKVTEKGKDVELRCDPISGHTALYWYRQSLGQGLEFLIYFQGNSAPDKSGLPSDRFSAERTGGSVSTLTIQRTQQEDSAVYLCASSSTSGYNEQFFGPGTRLTVL.

The V call is TRBV10-3, the J call TRBJ2-3; 8 positions match TRBD1. The CDR3 covers 16 residues. Trimming cost V 1 base and J 1 base; bases outside gene matches: 4. The germline CDR1 and CDR2 sequences are ENHRY and SYGVKD. CDR3 DNA sequence: TGTGCCATCAGTGAGTTACCGGGACAGGGCACAGATACGCAGTATTTT. Protein sequence: CAISELPGQGTDTQYF.

The chain uses TRBV30 and TRBJ2-1; the D is unclear. V was clipped by 4 bases and J by 9 bases, with 10 bases between them. The CDR3 is 11 amino acids. Germline CDR1 and CDR2: GTSNPN and SVGIG (reference sequence). The CDR3 nucleotides are TGTGCCTGGAACCTAGAGTGTGAGCAGTTCTTC. The encoded protein is CAWNLECEQFF.

Only a few counts were recorded for this clone. The V gene is TRBV29-1, the J gene TRBJ2-1, with 14 bases fitting TRBD2. J gave up 0 bases and V 7 bases, and 11 bases lay outside the gene matches. Germline loops: CDR1 SQVTM, CDR2 ANQGSEA. The CDR3 totals 18 residues. The CDR3 sequence is CSGRGLGLAGGSYNEQFF. The CDR3 coding sequence is TGCAGCGGGCGGGGCTTAGGACTAGCGGGGGGCTCCTACAATGAGCAGTTCTTC.